This TCR beta chain was found in a study of identical twins. Findings and limits, study-wide: A lower insertion count was a feature of abundant cord blood beta clonotypes, with no such feature in memory repertoires.

Comments on this clonotype: Antigen specificity is unknown.

Every one of the donors was a healthy Caucasian. TCRdb recomputed calls from the 5' RACE reads with MiXCR, one row per CDR3 protein. The sample holds fewer than 900,000 distinct CDR3 sequences, 15% to 20% seen once. This CDR3 has 14 amino acids. Trimming took off 7 bases at V and 3 bases at J, with 17 bases between the two ends. The germline V gene has CDR1 SQVTM and CDR2 ANQGSEA. The same data also contributed to another study, on T cells expressing NK-cell markers. This second study notes: Of the CD8+ T cells in over five donors, roughly 1.0-7.5% belonged to dominant NKG2C+ clonotypes. Clarity on HCMV specificity was lacking for the expanded NKG2C+ T cell clones.

The sequence was obtained from a woman younger than 30 in good health. Sequenced input: PBMCs. J is TRBJ2-3 and V is TRBV29-1, with D maybe TRBD2 (5 bases). The CDR3 spells CSARTLTGTDTQYF. The CDR3 bases are TGCAGCGCAAGGACCCTAACGGGGACAGATACGCAGTATTTT.